This TCR beta chain was observed in a study of a mutant IDH1 vaccine in newly diagnosed glioma (dated by TCRdb to the early 2020s). Study-level background: Vaccination was initiated 4-6 weeks after radiotherapy alone, or concurrently with temozolomide cycles in the chemotherapy-containing groups. Of the 32 patients who were treated, about 62% were male and approximately 40% were female, and the mean age was around 43 years. Before enrollment, most patients had been given radiochemotherapy with temozolomide as standard therapy, while the rest had received either radiotherapy alone or temozolomide alone. Visit V12 was the week-35 safety follow-up and visit V13 was the week-47 end of study. Peripheral blood was collected at six visits: V03 (baseline), V05, V07, V10, V12 and V13. For exploratory analyses, longitudinal TCRB deep sequencing was carried out in roughly 23 treated patients wherever samples were available. Study-level results and caveats: Availability determined which PBMC samples were chosen for TCRB deep sequencing. Pseudoprogression appeared unrelated to alterations in the top peripheral T cell clonotypes detected by TCRB sequencing. According to the authors, sample limitations meant that analyses of patient blood samples could not be reproduced. Across multiple MHC alleles, vaccine-induced immune responses were seen in 93.3% of patients.

There are 13 amino acids in the CDR3, from cysteine to phenylalanine inclusive. The entry retains the CDR3 DNA only, 39 bases that are in frame from base 1. The germline V gene provides CDR1 SQVTM and CDR2 ANQGSEA. The junction carries 19 bases between V and J, which are trimmed by 7 bases and 6 bases respectively. Concerning this clone: Its binding antigen is unknown. Base qualities were left out, and no much larger clone turns up one base away.

Interpreted using the paper, the time point label stands for: week 47, end of study. Each vaccine dose was 300 ug of a 20-mer mutant IDH1 peptide in Montanide, given subcutaneously with topical imiquimod. Patients were given eight vaccinations, in weeks 1, 3, 5, 7, 11, 15, 19 and 23, which matched visits V03 through V10. Newly diagnosed WHO grade 3 or 4 IDH1-mutant astrocytomas showing loss of nuclear ATRX were present in the donors. The samples were drawn from NOA16, a multicentre, single-arm, open-label phase I trial in Germany that tested a mutant IDH1 peptide vaccine in humans for the first time. The DNeasy Blood and Tissue Kit was used to extract genomic DNA from EDTA blood for TCRB sequencing. The library was built by means of the immunoSEQ multiplex PCR assay. The hsTCRB Kit was used according to the manufacturer's protocol to amplify rearranged TCR beta chain sequences. Sequencing of TCRB libraries was carried out on an Illumina MiSeq. The authors' pipeline ran thus. Demultiplexing, trimming and gene mapping were performed with the kit vendor's proprietary platform. TCRdb mirrors the immuneACCESS table, restricted to in-frame sequences. Some clones are absent from its copies; in checked studies, under half trace to an unresolved V gene, and the reason for the others is unknown. The V and J calls and the clone size are those of that table, but D and trimming were determined from the DNA. Within this sample are around 23,000 clones, with 84% of them counted one time only. Roughly 2.8% of the sample is taken by the ten largest.

The chain is made from TRBV29-1 and TRBJ2-7; D gene: possibly TRBD2, on 5 matching bases. The sample was PBMCs, taken from a glioma patient whose treatment included an IDH1 peptide vaccine. The source of this sequence is a man aged 35 to 55 with glioma. The DNA reads TGCAGCGCTAGTAGGGAGCAATTCGGCGAGCAGTACTTC. Its product reads: CSASREQFGEQYF.